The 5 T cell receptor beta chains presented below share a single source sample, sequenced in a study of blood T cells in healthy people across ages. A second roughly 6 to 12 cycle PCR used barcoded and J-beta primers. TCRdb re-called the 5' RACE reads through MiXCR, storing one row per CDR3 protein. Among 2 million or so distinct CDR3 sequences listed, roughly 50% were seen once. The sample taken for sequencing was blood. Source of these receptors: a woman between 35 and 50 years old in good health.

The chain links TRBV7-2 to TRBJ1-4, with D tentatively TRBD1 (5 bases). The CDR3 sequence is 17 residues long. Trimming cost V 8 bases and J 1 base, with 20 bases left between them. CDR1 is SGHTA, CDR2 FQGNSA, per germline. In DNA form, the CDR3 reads TGTGCCAGCTCGGTACAGGTTGGGGTCGGAACTAATGAAAAACTGTTTTTT. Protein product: CASSVQVGVGTNEKLFF.

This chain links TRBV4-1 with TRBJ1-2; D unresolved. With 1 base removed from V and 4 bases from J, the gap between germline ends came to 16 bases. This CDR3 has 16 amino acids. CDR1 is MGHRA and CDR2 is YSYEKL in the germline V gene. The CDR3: CASSQATLQPIYGYTF. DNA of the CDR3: TGCGCCAGCAGCCAAGCGACCCTCCAGCCCATCTATGGCTACACCTTC.

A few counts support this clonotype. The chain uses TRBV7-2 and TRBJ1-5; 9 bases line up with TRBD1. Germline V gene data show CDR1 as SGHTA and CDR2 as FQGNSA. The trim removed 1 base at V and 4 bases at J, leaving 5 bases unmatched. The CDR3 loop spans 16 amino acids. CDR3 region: CASSLGGQGRNQPQHF. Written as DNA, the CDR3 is TGTGCCAGCAGCTTAGGGGGACAGGGACGGAATCAGCCCCAGCATTTT.

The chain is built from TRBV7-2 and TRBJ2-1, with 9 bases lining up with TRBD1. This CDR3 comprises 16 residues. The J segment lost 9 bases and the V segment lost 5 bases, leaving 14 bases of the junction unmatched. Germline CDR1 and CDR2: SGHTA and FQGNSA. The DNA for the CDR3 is TGTGCCAGCAGCCGCCCGGGACAGGGAAATTTAGGTGAGCAGTTCTTC. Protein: CASSRPGQGNLGEQFF.

CDR3 region: CASSRKPGLTSYEQYF. CDR3 nucleotides: TGTGCCAGCAGCCGCAAGCCGGGACTAACTTCCTACGAGCAGTACTTC. This chain connects TRBV3-1 to TRBJ2-7, with TRBD2 identical over 7 bases. CDR1 is LGHDT and CDR2 is YNNKEL in the germline V gene (reference sequence). The CDR3 is 16 residues long. The V gene end was trimmed by 4 bases and the J gene end by 1 base; junction bases not matched to a gene: 10.